In its sample, the clone carrying this T cell receptor beta chain was seen a few times. These data are taken from a study of T-cell reconstitution after alpha-beta-depleted transplantation in children. For TCRbeta, the library was prepared with unique molecular identifiers. TCRdb processed the PCR reads anew with MiXCR; each CDR3 protein has one entry. Of some 640,000 distinct CDR3 sequences listed, 16% are singletons. The germline CDR1 and CDR2 sequences are SEHNR and FQNEAQ (reference sequence). This CDR3 region has 15 residues. V was shortened by 1 base and J by 0 bases, with 6 bases between the two germline ends.

Source: PBMCs from the stem cell graft donor, taken from the stem cell graft. The chain employs TRBV7-9 and TRBJ2-2; D unclear. The clonotype originates from a human donor who donated a stem cell graft to a child with acute myeloid leukemia. CDR3 DNA sequence: TGTGCCAGCAGCTTAGTGTCCGCGAACACCGGGGAGCTGTTTTTT. This codes for CASSLVSANTGELFF.